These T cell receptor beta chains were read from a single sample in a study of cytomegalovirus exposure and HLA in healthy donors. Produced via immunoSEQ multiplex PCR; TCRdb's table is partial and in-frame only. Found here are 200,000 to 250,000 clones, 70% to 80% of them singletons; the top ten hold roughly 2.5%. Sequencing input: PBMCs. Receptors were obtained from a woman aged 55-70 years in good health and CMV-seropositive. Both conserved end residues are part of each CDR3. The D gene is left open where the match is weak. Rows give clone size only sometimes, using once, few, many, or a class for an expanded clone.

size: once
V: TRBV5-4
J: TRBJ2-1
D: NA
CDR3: CASSLGTTGDNEQFF
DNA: TGTGCCAGCAGCTTGGGGACGACAGGAGACAATGAGCAGTTCTTC

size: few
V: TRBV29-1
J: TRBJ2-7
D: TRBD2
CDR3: CSVSGTSGGYEQYF
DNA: TGCAGCGTTTCCGGGACTAGCGGGGGGTACGAGCAGTACTTC

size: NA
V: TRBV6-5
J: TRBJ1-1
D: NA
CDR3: CASSYGQGKTEAFF
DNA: TGTGCCAGCAGTTATGGGCAGGGGAAGACTGAAGCTTTCTTT

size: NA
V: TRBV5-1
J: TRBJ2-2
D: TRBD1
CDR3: CASSLARGQVTGELFF
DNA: TGCGCCAGCAGCTTGGCCAGGGGGCAAGTAACCGGGGAGCTGTTTTTT

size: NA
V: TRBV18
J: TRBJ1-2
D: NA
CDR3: CASSPSLAEGGYTF
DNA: TGTGCCAGCTCACCAAGTCTAGCCGAGGGTGGCTACACCTTC

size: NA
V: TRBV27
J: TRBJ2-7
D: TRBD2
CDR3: CASSPLAGVFVRINEQYF
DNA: TGTGCCAGCAGCCCCCTAGCGGGAGTTTTCGTTAGGATCAACGAGCAGTACTTC

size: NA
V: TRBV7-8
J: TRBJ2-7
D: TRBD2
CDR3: CASSLAGGRLYEQYF
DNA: TGTGCCAGCAGCTTAGCGGGAGGGAGGCTCTACGAGCAGTACTTC

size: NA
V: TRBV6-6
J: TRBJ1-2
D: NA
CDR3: CASSQTSNYGYTF
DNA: TGTGCCAGCAGTCAGACATCCAACTATGGCTACACCTTC

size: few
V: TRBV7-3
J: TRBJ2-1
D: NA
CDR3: CASSRTGGAYNEQFF
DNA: TGTGCCAGCAGCCGGACGGGGGGCGCGTACAATGAGCAGTTCTTC

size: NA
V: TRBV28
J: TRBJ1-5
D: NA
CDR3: CASSSRQAQLGGNQPQHF
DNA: TGTGCCAGCAGTTCCCGACAGGCCCAACTCGGGGGCAATCAGCCCCAGCATTTT

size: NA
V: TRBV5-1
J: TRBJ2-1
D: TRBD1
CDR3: CASRQGARDSYNEQFF
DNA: TGCGCCAGCCGACAGGGGGCGCGTGACTCCTACAATGAGCAGTTCTTC

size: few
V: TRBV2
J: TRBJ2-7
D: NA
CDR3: CATQERSYEQYF
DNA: TGTGCCACCCAAGAGAGGTCCTACGAGCAGTACTTC

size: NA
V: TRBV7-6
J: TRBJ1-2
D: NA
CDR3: CASSPSGDYYGYTF
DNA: TGTGCCAGCAGCCCCTCTGGGGACTACTATGGCTACACCTTC

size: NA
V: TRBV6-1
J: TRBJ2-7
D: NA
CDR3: CASSESIGLSYEQYF
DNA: TGTGCCAGCAGTGAGTCTATCGGGTTATCGTACGAGCAGTACTTC

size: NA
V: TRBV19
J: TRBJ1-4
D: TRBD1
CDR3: CASSTGQGTNEKLFF
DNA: TGTGCCAGTAGCACGGGACAGGGAACTAATGAAAAACTGTTTTTT

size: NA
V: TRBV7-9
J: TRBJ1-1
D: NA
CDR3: CSSSPQGSLNTEAFF
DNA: TGTTCCAGCAGCCCACAGGGATCCTTGAACACTGAAGCTTTCTTT

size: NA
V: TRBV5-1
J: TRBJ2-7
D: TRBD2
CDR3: CASSLLAGGREQYF
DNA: TGCGCCAGCAGCCTACTAGCGGGAGGGCGCGAGCAGTACTTC

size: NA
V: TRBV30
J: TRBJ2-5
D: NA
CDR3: CAWSVLLQETQYF
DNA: TGTGCCTGGAGTGTACTTCTCCAAGAGACCCAGTACTTC

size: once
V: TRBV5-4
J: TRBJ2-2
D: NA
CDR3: CASSSPPGNTGELFF
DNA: TGTGCCAGCAGCTCCCCTCCAGGGAACACCGGGGAGCTGTTTTTT

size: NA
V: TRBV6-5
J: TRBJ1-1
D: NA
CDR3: CASSYRGGTEAFF
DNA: TGTGCCAGCAGTTACAGGGGGGGCACTGAAGCTTTCTTT

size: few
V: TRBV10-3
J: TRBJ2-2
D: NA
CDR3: CAISGRGNTGELFF
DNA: TGTGCCATCAGTGGTAGGGGGAACACCGGGGAGCTGTTTTTT

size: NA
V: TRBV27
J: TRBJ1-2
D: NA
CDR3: CASRPGHLGYGYTF
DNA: TGTGCCAGCAGACCCGGACACCTTGGCTATGGCTACACCTTC

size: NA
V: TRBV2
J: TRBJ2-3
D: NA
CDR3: CASTWEGAGGDTQYF
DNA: TGTGCCAGCACCTGGGAGGGGGCGGGAGGAGATACGCAGTATTTT

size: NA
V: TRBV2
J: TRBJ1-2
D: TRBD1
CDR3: CASNWDRPNYGYTF
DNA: TGTGCCAGCAACTGGGACAGGCCGAACTATGGCTACACCTTC

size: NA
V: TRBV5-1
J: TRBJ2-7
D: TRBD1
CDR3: CASIPDRGGEQYF
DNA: TGCGCCAGCATCCCGGACAGGGGCGGCGAGCAGTACTTC

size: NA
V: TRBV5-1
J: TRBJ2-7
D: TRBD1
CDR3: CASSRGTGGSNEQYF
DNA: TGCGCCAGCAGCCGAGGGACAGGGGGTAGCAACGAGCAGTACTTC

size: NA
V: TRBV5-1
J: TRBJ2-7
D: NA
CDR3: CASGPWGAENEQYF
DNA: TGCGCCAGCGGCCCGTGGGGCGCCGAGAACGAGCAGTACTTC

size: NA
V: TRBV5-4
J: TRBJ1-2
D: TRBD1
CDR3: CASSPAGGRGSNYGYTF
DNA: TGTGCCAGCAGCCCCGCAGGGGGAAGGGGAAGCAACTATGGCTACACCTTC

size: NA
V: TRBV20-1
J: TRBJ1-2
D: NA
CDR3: CSARGAGGYTF
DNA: TGCAGTGCTAGAGGGGCGGGCGGCTACACCTTC

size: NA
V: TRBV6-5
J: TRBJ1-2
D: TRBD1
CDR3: CASSYRGQLNYGYTF
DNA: TGTGCCAGCAGTTACCGGGGACAGCTCAACTATGGCTACACCTTC

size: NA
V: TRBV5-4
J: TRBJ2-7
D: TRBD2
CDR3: CASSRAGGGNYEQYF
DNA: TGTGCCAGCAGCCGAGCGGGGGGGGGCAACTACGAGCAGTACTTC

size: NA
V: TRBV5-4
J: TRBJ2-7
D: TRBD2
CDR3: CASGTIGGATYRDEQYF
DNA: TGTGCCAGCGGGACTATCGGCGGGGCGACCTACCGGGACGAGCAGTACTTC

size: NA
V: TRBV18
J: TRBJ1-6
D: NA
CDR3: CASSPMGRDSPLHF
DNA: TGTGCCAGCTCACCGATGGGCAGAGATTCACCCCTCCACTTT

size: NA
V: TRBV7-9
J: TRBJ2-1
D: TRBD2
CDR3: CASSSLSGRAYNEQFF
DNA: TGTGCCAGCAGCTCGCTTAGCGGGAGAGCCTACAATGAGCAGTTCTTC

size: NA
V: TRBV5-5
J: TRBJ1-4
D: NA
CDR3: CASSLSLNEKLFF
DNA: TGTGCCAGCAGCTTGTCCTTAAATGAAAAACTGTTTTTT

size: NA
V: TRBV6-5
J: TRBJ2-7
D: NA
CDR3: CASSSGLPLIEQYF
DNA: TGTGCCAGCAGTTCGGGACTGCCCCTCATAGAGCAGTACTTC

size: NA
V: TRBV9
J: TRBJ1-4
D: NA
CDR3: CASSVATSTVNEKLFF
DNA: TGTGCCAGCAGCGTAGCTACGAGTACAGTCAATGAAAAACTGTTTTTT

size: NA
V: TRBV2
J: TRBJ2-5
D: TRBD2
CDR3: CASSVGLAGGQETQYF
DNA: TGTGCCAGCAGTGTGGGACTAGCGGGGGGTCAAGAGACCCAGTACTTC

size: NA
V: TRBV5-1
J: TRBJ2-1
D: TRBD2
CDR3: CASSRHQPTSGSPYNEQFF
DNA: TGCGCCAGCAGCCGACACCAGCCGACTAGCGGGAGTCCCTACAATGAGCAGTTCTTC

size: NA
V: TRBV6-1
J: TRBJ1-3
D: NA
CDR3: CASSEAPGQGPSGNTIYF
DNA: TGTGCCAGCAGTGAGGCGCCGGGGCAGGGGCCTTCTGGAAACACCATATATTTT

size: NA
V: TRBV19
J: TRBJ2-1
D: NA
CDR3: CASSATRGNEQFF
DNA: TGTGCCAGTAGTGCCACCCGGGGGAATGAGCAGTTCTTC

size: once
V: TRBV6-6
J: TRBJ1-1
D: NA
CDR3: CASSYQERWSTEAFF
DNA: TGTGCCAGCAGTTACCAAGAGAGGTGGAGTACTGAAGCTTTCTTT

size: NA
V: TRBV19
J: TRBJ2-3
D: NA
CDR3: CASSPSASTDTQYF
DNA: TGTGCCAGTAGCCCTAGCGCGAGCACAGATACGCAGTATTTT

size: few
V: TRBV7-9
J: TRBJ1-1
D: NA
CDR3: CASSPRTWGGAFF
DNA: TGTGCCAGCAGCCCACGGACTTGGGGGGGGGCTTTCTTT

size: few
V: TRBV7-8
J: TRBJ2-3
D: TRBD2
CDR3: CATHPGTRTPDTQYF
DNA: TGTGCCACCCACCCCGGGACTAGGACCCCAGATACGCAGTATTTT

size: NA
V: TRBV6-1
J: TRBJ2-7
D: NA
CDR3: CASSEVPRTGQYF
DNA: TGTGCCAGCAGTGAAGTTCCTCGCACCGGGCAGTACTTC

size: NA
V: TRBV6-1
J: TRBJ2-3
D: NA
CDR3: CASSDLAAGTDTQYF
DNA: TGTGCCAGCAGTGATTTGGCGGCCGGCACAGATACGCAGTATTTT

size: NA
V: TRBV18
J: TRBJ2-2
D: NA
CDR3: CASSPPDRTNTGELFF
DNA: TGTGCCAGCTCACCACCGGACAGAACGAACACCGGGGAGCTGTTTTTT

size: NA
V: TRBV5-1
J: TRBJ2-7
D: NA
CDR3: CASSFETSGEQYF
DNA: TGCGCCAGCAGCTTTGAGACTAGTGGGGAGCAGTACTTC

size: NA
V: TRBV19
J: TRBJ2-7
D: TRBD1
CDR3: CASSPMTGEVEQYF
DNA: TGTGCCAGTAGTCCCATGACAGGGGAGGTGGAGCAGTACTTC

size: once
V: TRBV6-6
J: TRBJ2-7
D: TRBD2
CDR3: CASTPSGTEQYF
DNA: TGTGCCAGCACCCCAAGCGGGACCGAGCAGTACTTC